This T cell receptor (beta chain) derives from a study of blood T cell repertoires in COVID-19. The overall study: T cells, B-cell-depleted T cells, or PBMCs provided the cDNA or gDNA that served as material.

The CDR3 is 15 amino acids. Study processing details: Estimated nucleated cell counts came from reference gene primer amplification. Sequencing was performed with immunoSEQ multiplex PCR; in TCRdb, only in-frame clones are kept and a portion is missing. D and trimming come from the DNA, and the V and J calls and clone size come from that table. The sample records 30,000 to 40,000 clones, 74% being singletons. Seattle participants joined during active infection and were tracked over time. The sequence was obtained from a man in his sixties or seventies with COVID-19, enrolled during active disease. The chain is built from TRBV1 and TRBJ2-1; the listed D gene, TRBD2, was not tested against the DNA. TRBV1 is annotated as a pseudogene. The sequencing sample was made of peripheral blood. CDR3 amino acids: CTSSSGTSNYNEQFF. The CDR3, as DNA: TGCACCAGCAGTTCCGGGACTAGCAACTACAATGAGCAGTTCTTC.